This entry lists 7 T cell receptor beta chains sequenced from one sample in a study of human T cells and chemical hapten exposure (dated by TCRdb to about 2021). The sample's time point, from its label and the paper: pre-sensitization, week 0. What this sample's treatment or condition label stands for: therapeutic diphenylcyclopropenone sensitization with weekly scalp DPC. Library method: RACE. The sequencer was a NextSeq 500. In TCRdb, the public reads were trimmed at Q25 with fastp and aligned with MiXCR, with productive beta chains retained. Under each unique CDR3 protein, matching rows form one entry showing the most common genes and DNA. For this sample the table gives approximately 90,000 distinct CDR3 sequences, of which 7.5% to 9.5% were detected only once. The ten largest make up 2.5% to 3% of the sample. Material: whole blood, obtained in connection with sensitization to the hapten diphenylcyclopropenone (DPC). The receptors originated from a man in his forties or fifties with alopecia areata. Some clones in this sample may be carry-over from other donors' samples.

The sample holds many counts of this clonotype. The chain combines TRBV29-1 with TRBJ1-4; a possible D gene is TRBD1 (5 bases). V was clipped by 8 bases and J by 3 bases, with 13 bases between them. The CDR3 totals 13 residues. Germline V gene lookup returns CDR1 SQVTM and CDR2 ANQGSEA. CDR3 coding DNA: TGCAGCCCAGAGACAGTTTCTAATGAAAAACTGTTTTTT. This translates into CSPETVSNEKLFF.

The chain combines TRBV28 with TRBJ2-3, with D possibly being TRBD2 (6 bases). Germline V gives CDR1 MDHEN, CDR2 SYDVKM. Trimming left V 5 bases short and J 2 bases short, with 8 bases between. The CDR3 is 13 residues long. CDR3 loop: CASSPDYTDTQYF. CDR3 DNA sequence: TGTGCCAGCAGTCCGGACTACACAGATACGCAGTATTTT.

The chain has TRBV28 and TRBJ2-3; 10 nucleotides match TRBD1. Germline values: CDR1 MDHEN, CDR2 SYDVKM. Trimming took 6 bases from V and 2 from J; bases not matched to a gene: 8. The CDR3 spans 16 residues. CDR3 sequence: CASSVTGQGDTDTQYF. In nucleotides, the CDR3 is TGTGCCAGCAGCGTGACTGGACAGGGGGACACAGATACGCAGTATTTT.

This clonotype was seen a handful of times. This rearrangement joins TRBV12-3 or TRBV12-4 to TRBJ2-1; D is undetermined. V gave up 1 base and J gave up 0 bases, with 10 bases separating them. The CDR3 totals 16 residues. CDR3: CASSLGADPSYNEQFF. CDR3 sequence (DNA): TGTGCCAGCAGTTTAGGGGCGGACCCCTCCTACAATGAGCAGTTCTTC.

There are a few counts of this clonotype. The chain employs TRBV18 and TRBJ2-1; the match to TRBD2 covers 7 bases. The CDR3 is 14 residues long. V gave up 2 bases and J gave up 8 bases; unmatched junction bases: 6. Germline CDR1 and CDR2: KGHSH and LQKENI. CDR3 protein: CASSPTSVVYEQFF. Here the CDR3 DNA reads TGTGCCAGCTCACCAACTAGCGTAGTCTATGAGCAGTTCTTC.

This CDR3 reads CASSSLRVQRSLNTGELFF. The CDR3, as DNA: TGTGCCAGCAGTTCACTTCGGGTTCAGCGGAGCTTAAACACCGGGGAGCTGTTTTTT. The gene calls are TRBV6-2 or TRBV6-3 and TRBJ2-2, with D possibly being TRBD2 (5 bases). Trimming left V 4 bases short and J 2 bases short, with 23 bases between. The CDR3 length is 19 residues. The germline gives CDR1 MNHEY, CDR2 SVGEGT.

CDR3 nucleotide sequence: TGTGCCAGCAGTCTTGGGGGGAATGAAAAACTGTTTTTT. This translates into CASSLGGNEKLFF. The V and J genes are TRBV7-2 and TRBJ1-4; perhaps TRBD1 as D (5 bases). Trimming took off 6 bases at V and 5 bases at J, with 10 bases between the two ends. Per germline, CDR1 SGHTA and CDR2 FQGNSA. There are 13 residues in the CDR3.